The sequence of this TCR beta chain was determined in a study of T cell repertoires in aging, cancer and after chemotherapy. This clonotype is deemed hyperexpanded. Amplification of TCR beta used genomic DNA extracted from peripheral blood. TRB rearrangements spanning V, D and J were amplified using mixed TRB-A/B primers. TCRdb processed the multiplex PCR reads anew with MiXCR; each CDR3 protein has one entry. The repertoire holds 690 or so distinct CDR3 sequences, with around a fifth as singletons. After removal of 3 bases from V and 5 bases from J, the junction contained 10 bases not matched to a gene. The germline gives CDR1 LNHNV, CDR2 YYDKDF (reference sequence). The CDR3 sequence is 15 residues long.

The receptor comes from a human donor with a blood cancer. Sequences were obtained from blood. V usage is TRBV15 and J usage is TRBJ2-7; 7 bases map to TRBD1. The CDR3 nucleotides are TGTGCCACCAGCAGGATAACAGGGGTTGGGAACGAGCAGTACTTC. Protein product: CATSRITGVGNEQYF.